This record covers a single T cell receptor beta chain. Original analysis: Estimation of nucleated cell counts was performed using reference gene primer amplification. Clones were sequenced by immunoSEQ multiplex PCR, and TCRdb holds only the in-frame ones, with some missing. V and J calls and clone size are those listed in that table; D and trimming were worked out from the DNA. The table shows 75,000 to 95,000 clones, with roughly 90% occurring only once. This sample is part of a study of blood T cell repertoires in COVID-19. Overall study context: Whether acute or convalescent, the COVID-19 samples came from the United States, Italy and Spain. T cells, B-cell-depleted T cells, or PBMCs supplied cDNA or gDNA.

Trimming at V came to 1 base and at J to 4 bases, leaving 14 bases not matched to a gene. The CDR3 is made up of 18 amino acids. Germline V gene sequence: CDR1 SGHTA, CDR2 FQGNSA. V and J are TRBV7-2 and TRBJ1-2; 8 bases agree with TRBD1. The specimen was peripheral blood. The clonotype was recovered from a woman of 80 years or more with acute or convalescent COVID-19. DNA of the CDR3: TGTGCCAGCAGCTTAGTGGGGACAGGTACCAGGTCCCTCTATGGCTACACCTTC. Protein sequence: CASSLVGTGTRSLYGYTF.